A single sample is the source of the 4 T cell receptor beta chains below, sequenced in a study of T-cell reconstitution after alpha-beta-depleted transplantation in children. Unique molecular identifiers were used in preparing the TCRbeta library. TCRdb analysed the PCR reads with MiXCR anew, one entry per CDR3 protein. The profile covers roughly 490,000 distinct CDR3 sequences, with roughly 11% appearing a single time and approximately 15% taken by the ten largest. Sequenced here: PBMCs, mostly from graft donor cells, sampled 180 days after TCRalphabeta/CD19-depleted stem cell transplant. The receptors derive from a female patient aged 2 to 10 who had a stem cell transplant for aplastic anemia, so the T cells may come from the graft donor.

The chain employs TRBV28 and TRBJ1-1; TRBD1 matches 7 bases. The CDR3 loop spans 12 amino acids. Germline V gives CDR1 MDHEN, CDR2 SYDVKM. V trimming: 8 bases; J trimming: 3 bases; junction bases outside the gene matches: 3. CDR3: CASPTGDTEAFF. In DNA form, the CDR3 reads TGTGCCAGCCCTACAGGGGACACTGAAGCTTTCTTT.

This clonotype came up a few times. The chain couples TRBV11-3 to TRBJ1-1, with D uncertain. V was pared by 5 bases and J by 4 bases, with 17 bases between. This CDR3 is 15 amino acids long. The germline CDR1 and CDR2 sequences are SGHNT and YENEEA. The CDR3 DNA follows: TGTGCCAGCAGCCCTACCCGGGGTTCTGTCACTGAAGCTTTCTTT. Its translation is CASSPTRGSVTEAFF. The variable domain in full, completed from reference TRBV11-3 and TRBJ1-1, reads EAGVVQSPRYKIIEKKQPVAFWCNPISGHNTLYWYLQNLGQGPELLIRYENEEAVDDSQLPKDRFSAERLKGVDSTLKIQPAELGDSAVYLCASSPTRGSVTEAFFGQGTRLTVV.

This clonotype appeared a few times. The chain recombines TRBV9 with TRBJ2-7; TRBD2 matches 9 bases. CDR3 size: 16 residues. Germline V CDR1 and CDR2: SGDLS, YYNGEE. V lost 4 bases and J lost 8; bases outside the gene matches: 16. CDR3 sequence: CASSPRPGTSKTQQYF. Here the CDR3 DNA reads TGTGCCAGCAGCCCCCGCCCCGGGACTAGCAAGACTCAGCAGTACTTC.

The chain joins TRBV20-1 to TRBJ2-6; possibly TRBD1 for D (5 bases). The CDR3 has 15 amino acids. Per germline, CDR1 DFQATT and CDR2 SNEGSKA (reference sequence). The V gene lost 7 bases and the J gene lost 2 bases, with 15 bases spanning the gap. In nucleotides, the CDR3 is TGCAGTGTTTTGGCACAGGCCCCTGGGGCCAACGTCCTGACTTTC. This gives the protein CSVLAQAPGANVLTF.